Presented here are 10 T cell receptor beta chains from one specimen sequenced in a study of T cell responses to AZD1222 COVID-19 vaccine. Profiling relied on immunoSEQ multiplex PCR, and the TCRdb table lists in-frame clones only, not all of them. This table holds approximately 80,000 clones, around 89% found once. The sequences come from peripheral blood, collected on day 0 of AZD1222 vaccination. The receptors were sampled from an adult in good health.

This clone was found once. The chain employs TRBV9 and TRBJ1-3; no clear D. The CDR3 is 14 residues long. Germline assignment: CDR1 SGDLS and CDR2 YYNGEE. Trimming stripped 1 base from V and 0 bases from J, with 5 bases between. CDR3 residues: CASSVRTSGNTIYF. The CDR3 DNA sequence: TGTGCCAGCAGCGTACGGACCTCTGGAAACACCATATATTTT.

The V gene is TRBV27, the J gene TRBJ1-4; D is uncertain. CDR1 is MNHEY, CDR2 SMNVEV, per germline (reference sequence). Trimming cost V 6 bases and J 5 bases, with 13 bases left between them. The CDR3 length is 14 residues. This chain's CDR3 is CASRRGLLNEKLFF. The DNA for the CDR3 is TGTGCCAGCAGAAGAGGACTACTGAATGAAAAACTGTTTTTT.

The V call is TRBV11-2, the J call TRBJ2-1; 7 nucleotides align to TRBD2. The V segment lost 1 base and the J segment 4 bases; nucleotides outside the gene matches: 7. This CDR3 is 16 amino acids long. Germline lookup yields CDR1 SGHAT and CDR2 FQNNGV. The CDR3 sequence is CASSLATSAGYNEQFF. The DNA of the CDR3 is TGTGCCAGCAGCTTAGCAACTAGCGCGGGATACAATGAGCAGTTCTTC.

The CDR3 region is CASSRTRLAGGNTGELFF. Written as DNA, the CDR3 is TGCGCCAGCAGCCGAACCCGACTAGCGGGGGGGAACACCGGGGAGCTGTTTTTT. V is TRBV5-1 and J is TRBJ2-2; 13 bases fit TRBD2. Germline CDR1 reads SGHRS; CDR2 reads YFSETQ. The J segment lost 1 base and the V segment lost 4 bases, leaving 7 bases of the junction unmatched. The CDR3 has 18 residues.

The chain combines TRBV3-1 (or the pseudogene TRBV3-2) with TRBJ1-4, with 9 bases matching TRBD1. Unmatched junction bases numbered 11, after V lost 2 bases and J lost 10 bases. Germline lookup yields CDR1 LGHDT and CDR2 YNNKEL (reference sequence). The CDR3 runs to 16 residues. CDR3 coding DNA: TGTGCCAGCAGCCAACCTTCCGGGACAGGGTTTCGAAAACTGTTTTTT. Translated: CASSQPSGTGFRKLFF.

V usage is TRBV2 and J usage is TRBJ2-7; D is unclear. V lost 4 bases and J lost 1, with 8 bases in between. Germline V gene sequence: CDR1 SNHLY, CDR2 FYNNEI. There are 13 residues in the CDR3. The CDR3 sequence: CASSAAMSYEQYF. CDR3 in DNA: TGTGCCAGCAGTGCGGCAATGTCCTACGAGCAGTACTTC.

V is TRBV10-3 and J is TRBJ1-2; D is perhaps TRBD1 (5 bases). Trimming cost V 6 bases and J 5 bases, with 16 bases left between them. Germline CDR1 ENHRY, CDR2 SYGVKD. The CDR3 has 14 residues. The CDR3 DNA follows: TGTGCCATCAGGTTCGGGGCGGGCATTTATGGCTACACCTTC. Its translation: CAIRFGAGIYGYTF.

The DNA of the CDR3 is TGTGCCAGCAGCTTGGTTACTAGCGGATACAATGAGCAGTTCTTC. This translates into CASSLVTSGYNEQFF. This rearrangement joins TRBV11-3 to TRBJ2-1, with 8 bases lining up with TRBD2. The CDR3 runs to 15 residues. From germline, CDR1 is SGHNT and CDR2 YENEEA. The V gene end was trimmed by 3 bases and the J gene end by 4 bases; junction bases not matched to a gene: 5.

CDR3 sequence reads: CASSSKGKGYTF. The CDR3 DNA sequence: TGCGCCAGCAGCTCAAAGGGGAAGGGCTACACCTTC. The rearrangement links TRBV4-1 to TRBJ1-2; D might be TRBD1 (5 bases). This CDR3 contains 12 residues. The V gene's germline CDR1 is MGHRA and CDR2 YSYEKL. The germline V and J ends were trimmed by 5 bases and 8 bases, with 12 bases remaining between them.

This CDR3 reads CASGQSGGDYNEQFF. The CDR3 DNA sequence: TGTGCCAGCGGACAAAGCGGGGGGGACTACAATGAGCAGTTCTTC. The chain is built from TRBV6-5 and TRBJ2-1; 10 bases fit TRBD2. Germline CDR1 MNHEY, CDR2 SVGAGI. With 8 bases clipped from V and 3 bases from J, the junction kept 7 bases outside the gene matches. The CDR3 has 15 amino acids.